This T cell receptor beta chain was recorded in a study of CD8+ T cells in alopecia areata. For this clone: The antigen is not known.

Study findings and constraints: Persistence of many expanded lesional clones was seen in scalp and blood during tofacitinib.

Germline CDR1 reads SGDLS; CDR2 reads YYNGEE. The CDR3 has 18 residues. The junction had 11 bases not matched to a gene; V was cut back by 0 bases and J by 5 bases. Treatment indicated: oral pan-JAK inhibitor, 5-10 mg twice daily. RNA was extracted and reverse transcribed into cDNA as the sequencing template. Generated by immunoSEQ multiplex PCR, the TCRdb table keeps only in-frame clones and is missing some. The table lists around 300,000 clones, 60% of them singletons. This chain uses TRBV9 with TRBJ2-5; TRBD2 matches at 12 bases. The starting material was CD4+ T cells sorted from blood, obtained at roughly week 52, from a patient treated with tofacitinib. The TCR was taken from a human donor with alopecia areata. For the CDR3, the DNA is TGTGCCAGCAGCGTAGATCCTGCTAGCGGGGGGGCCAAGGAGACCCAGTACTTC. Translated, it gives CASSVDPASGGAKETQYF.